Below, 25 T cell receptor beta chains from the same sample are listed, as sequenced in a study of OX40 agonist ivuxolimab in advanced cancers. Preparation of the library involved the immunoSEQ multiplex PCR assay. Imported from immuneACCESS, the table was reduced by TCRdb to in-frame sequences with V and J called. These copies leave out some clones; in studies compared against another copy, an unresolved V gene accounts for under half, and the cause of the remainder is not known. This sample lists 70,000 to 80,000 clones; around 88% were detected once. The leading ten clones occupy under 1% of the sample. This material consisted of CD4+ or CD8+ T cells sorted from blood, taken in a trial of the OX40 agonist ivuxolimab. Receptors originate from an adult with an advanced solid tumor such as melanoma, head and neck, liver or kidney cancer.

This rearrangement joins TRBV4-1 to TRBJ2-7, with 10 bases aligning to TRBD2. The germline V gene has CDR1 MGHRA and CDR2 YSYEKL. V was clipped by 4 bases and J by 2 bases; unmatched bases: 14. The CDR3 is 18 amino acids. The CDR3 reads CASSLIKPLAGVTYEQYF. The CDR3 DNA sequence: TGCGCCAGCAGCCTCATAAAACCCCTAGCGGGGGTAACCTACGAGCAGTACTTC.

This sequence joins TRBV4-2 and TRBJ2-2; 11 bases map to TRBD2. This CDR3 comprises 16 residues. V was clipped by 4 bases and J by 6 bases; unmatched bases: 7. In germline, CDR1 is LGHNA, CDR2 YNFKEQ. CDR3 amino acids: CASSPGASGRSGELFF. In DNA, the CDR3 is TGTGCCAGCAGCCCGGGGGCTAGCGGGAGGTCCGGGGAGCTGTTTTTT.

This chain links TRBV6-6 with TRBJ2-7; D call uncertain. The CDR3 is 14 amino acids. V was pared by 0 bases and J by 3 bases, with 9 bases between. Germline V lookup: CDR1 MNHNY, CDR2 SVGAGI (reference sequence). The CDR3 sequence is CASSYSGYVYEQYF. The DNA for the CDR3 is TGTGCCAGCAGTTACTCGGGGTACGTCTACGAGCAGTACTTC.

The genes are TRBV7-2 and TRBJ2-2, with unresolved D. Germline CDR1 and CDR2: SGHTA and FQGNSA. V was pared by 5 bases and J by 3 bases, with 10 bases between. The CDR3 spans 14 residues. The DNA of the CDR3 is TGTGCCAGCAGCCCTCCCGGGTACACCGGGGAGCTGTTTTTT. This encodes CASSPPGYTGELFF. The full variable domain, rest sourced from reference TRBV7-2 and TRBJ2-2, is GAGVSQSPSNKVTEKGKDVELRCDPISGHTALYWYRQSLGQGLEFLIYFQGNSAPDKSGLPSDRFSAERTGGSVSTLTIQRTQQEDSAVYLCASSPPGYTGELFFGEGSRLTVL.

The V call is TRBV5-4, the J call TRBJ2-5; possibly TRBD1 or TRBD2 for D (6 bases each). V shed 4 bases and J shed 4 bases, with 11 bases lying between them. The CDR3 has 13 residues. Germline V gives CDR1 SGHNT, CDR2 YYREEE (reference sequence). CDR3: CASSGGTRETQYF. CDR3 DNA: TGTGCCAGCAGCGGAGGGACAAGAGAGACCCAGTACTTC.

This chain connects TRBV6-6 to TRBJ2-7; TRBD1 is a possible D gene (6 bases). The CDR3 spans 15 residues. V was shortened by 4 bases and J by 1 base, with 14 bases between the two germline ends. Germline V gene lookup returns CDR1 MNHNY and CDR2 SVGAGI (reference sequence). DNA for the CDR3: TGTGCCAGCAGTTCTGCCGGGACACCTTCCTACGAGCAGTACTTC. Protein product: CASSSAGTPSYEQYF.

J is TRBJ2-7 and V is TRBV29-1, with 10 nucleotides matching TRBD1. This CDR3 is 15 amino acids long. Germline assignment: CDR1 SQVTM and CDR2 ANQGSEA. The junction had 9 bases not matched to a gene; V was cut back by 4 bases and J by 3 bases. The chain's CDR3 is CSVGNPGQGLYEQYF. DNA for the CDR3: TGCAGCGTTGGAAACCCGGGACAGGGGCTCTACGAGCAGTACTTC.

The chain combines TRBV29-1 with TRBJ1-2; TRBD1 matches 9 bases. Germline V CDR1 and CDR2: SQVTM, ANQGSEA. The CDR3 sequence is 15 residues long. Trimming removed 1 base from V and 4 bases from J; junction bases left unmatched: 7. The CDR3 loop reads CSVEVGTGYPYGYTF. The CDR3 DNA sequence: TGCAGCGTTGAAGTAGGGACAGGGTATCCCTATGGCTACACCTTC.

V gene TRBV5-6 combines with J gene TRBJ2-3; 14 nucleotides match TRBD2. Losses at the gene ends were 5 bases for V and 6 bases for J; bases not matched to a gene: 14. CDR3 size: 18 residues. Germline V CDR1 and CDR2: SGHDT, YYEEEE. CDR3: CASRRLGLAGEGRDTQYF. CDR3 DNA: TGTGCCAGCAGGCGTTTGGGACTAGCGGGGGAGGGCAGGGATACGCAGTATTTT.

The gene calls are TRBV5-6 and TRBJ2-3, with 7 bases aligning to TRBD2. With V trimmed by 4 bases and J by 4 bases, 9 bases remained unmatched. Germline V lookup: CDR1 SGHDT, CDR2 YYEEEE. This CDR3 spans 15 amino acids. CDR3 sequence (DNA): TGTGCCAGCAGCCTCCAGCGGGGCGGGTCAGATACGCAGTATTTT. This codes for CASSLQRGGSDTQYF.

This clone was seen only once. The V gene is TRBV15, the J gene TRBJ2-3, with TRBD2 as a possible D gene (5 bases). Germline V CDR1 and CDR2: LNHNV, YYDKDF (reference sequence). V was pared by 0 bases and J by 0 bases, with 7 bases between. This CDR3 has 15 residues. In nucleotides, the CDR3 is TGTGCCACCAGCAGAGATGGAGGTAGCACAGATACGCAGTATTTT. This sequence encodes CATSRDGGSTDTQYF.

The V gene is TRBV7-2, the J gene TRBJ2-2; possible D gene TRBD1, 6 bases. Trimming left V 3 bases short and J 7 bases short, with 15 bases between. This CDR3 has 15 residues. CDR1 and CDR2 (germline): SGHTA, FQGNSA. The CDR3 DNA sequence: TGTGCCAGCAGCTTGTCTCCACAGGGTGACGGGGAGCTGTTTTTT. It is translated as CASSLSPQGDGELFF.

The chain recombines TRBV18 with TRBJ1-6, with D hard to call. Deletions cut 5 bases from V and 7 bases from J, with 18 bases between. The CDR3 spans 16 residues. Germline V CDR1 and CDR2: KGHSH, LQKENI. CDR3 DNA sequence: TGTGCCAGCTCAATGTGGAGGGTGGGAGGCAATTCACCCCTCCACTTT. Translating it yields CASSMWRVGGNSPLHF.

On this clone: Other DNA variants within this sample encode the same CDR3. The V and J genes are TRBV6-5 and TRBJ1-2, with D uncertain. Trimming removed 2 bases at V and 8 bases at J, with 15 bases between. Germline CDR1 is MNHEY and CDR2 is SVGAGI. There are 14 residues in the CDR3. DNA for the CDR3: TGTGCCAGCAGTTACGACCGCCGGGTAGGGGGCTACACCTTC. Protein sequence: CASSYDRRVGGYTF.

J is TRBJ2-3 and V is TRBV19; 9 bases align to TRBD2. Germline CDR1 is LNHDA and CDR2 is SQIVND (reference sequence). Unmatched junction bases numbered 4, after V lost 2 bases and J lost 1 base. The CDR3 runs to 16 residues. CDR3 DNA sequence: TGTGCCAGTAGTATATACAGCGGGGGGCGCACAGATACGCAGTATTTT. Translated, it gives CASSIYSGGRTDTQYF.

Here the CDR3 DNA reads TGTGCCAGCAGTGAATCTGTCTACGAGCAGTACTTC. Translation: CASSESVYEQYF. This sequence joins TRBV25-1 and TRBJ2-7; D gene unclear. V dropped 1 base and J dropped 3 bases, with 4 bases sitting between them. This CDR3 is built from 12 residues. The germline CDR1 and CDR2 sequences are MGHDK and SYGVNS.

This chain links TRBV18 with TRBJ1-1; D is possibly TRBD1 (5 bases). CDR1 is KGHSH and CDR2 is LQKENI in the germline V gene. This CDR3 spans 13 amino acids. V dropped 6 bases and J dropped 8 bases, with 16 bases sitting between them. The chain's CDR3 is CASSRLDKLEAFF. CDR3 coding DNA: TGTGCCAGCTCGCGCTTGGACAAGCTAGAAGCTTTCTTT.

The chain carries TRBV6-6 and TRBJ2-7, with 7 bases that match TRBD1. The CDR3 contains 15 residues. The V gene end was trimmed by 6 bases and the J gene end by 0 bases; junction bases not matched to a gene: 8. Germline-derived CDR1 and CDR2 are MNHNY and SVGAGI (reference sequence). CDR3 in amino acids: CASSRRDRLSYEQYF. The CDR3 nucleotides are TGTGCCAGCAGCCGCCGGGACAGACTCTCCTACGAGCAGTACTTC.

The chain employs TRBV7-2 and TRBJ1-2, with D hard to call. The ends were cut back, 5 bases at V and 6 bases at J, with 13 bases in the middle. There are 13 residues in the CDR3. Per the germline V gene, CDR1 is SGHTA and CDR2 is FQGNSA. The CDR3 loop reads CASSLRSDNGYTF. CDR3 DNA sequence: TGTGCCAGCAGCCTCAGAAGCGATAATGGCTACACCTTC.

V is TRBV30 and J is TRBJ2-7; TRBD1 matches at 7 bases. Germline CDR1 GTSNPN, CDR2 SVGIG (reference sequence). V lost 1 base and J lost 12; bases outside the gene matches: 9. The CDR3 consists of 12 residues. The CDR3 protein is CAWSEKRGQAYF. As DNA, the CDR3 is TGTGCCTGGAGTGAAAAGAGAGGACAGGCGTACTTC.

The CDR3 nucleotides are TGTGCCAGTAGGTCTATAATTGGGACACAAGAGACCCAGTACTTC. Its protein is CASRSIIGTQETQYF. This chain connects TRBV19 to TRBJ2-5, with TRBD1 as a possible D gene (6 bases). V was trimmed by 6 bases and J by 2 bases, leaving 16 bases between them. Per the germline V gene, CDR1 is LNHDA and CDR2 is SQIVND (reference sequence). There are 15 residues in the CDR3.

This chain uses TRBV6-1 with TRBJ1-6; D not resolved. Germline V gene data show CDR1 as MNHNS and CDR2 as SASEGT. Between the trimmed V and J ends, which lost 7 bases and 9 bases, there was a span of 13 bases. The CDR3 is 13 amino acids. The CDR3 loop reads CASTGTPGSPLHF. CDR3 sequence (DNA): TGTGCCAGCACGGGCACGCCAGGTTCACCCCTCCACTTT.

V gene TRBV5-5 combines with J gene TRBJ2-2, with D tentatively TRBD2 (5 bases). Trimming pared 4 bases from V and 6 bases from J, leaving 10 bases between. Per the germline V gene, CDR1 is SGHKS and CDR2 is YYEKEE (reference sequence). The CDR3 is 13 amino acids. CDR3 nucleotides: TGTGCCAGCAGCGTGGACTTAGCCGGGGAGCTGTTTTTT. Translated, it gives CASSVDLAGELFF. The complete variable domain, with remaining parts taken from reference TRBV5-5 and TRBJ2-2, reads DAGVTQSPTHLIKTRGQQVTLRCSPISGHKSVSWYQQVLGQGPQFIFQYYEKEERGRGNFPDRFSARQFPNYSSELNVNALLLGDSALYLCASSVDLAGELFFGEGSRLTVL.

This clone was seen once. One end of the junction fails to match germline, which may point to a read error. The J gene is TRBJ2-3, the V gene TRBV9, with a weak D call TRBD1 (7 bases). The germline V gene has CDR1 SGDLS and CDR2 YYNGEE. This CDR3 has 15 residues. The CDR3 loop reads CASSVGGGEGETQYF. The DNA of the CDR3 is TGTGCCAGCAGTGTAGGAGGGGGCGAGGGGGAAACGCAGTATTTT.

The V and J genes are TRBV6-1 and TRBJ1-1; TRBD1 matches at 12 bases. Germline CDR1 and CDR2: MNHNS and SASEGT. V shed 4 bases and J 0 bases; nucleotides not matched to a gene: 6. The CDR3 loop spans 17 amino acids. CDR3 DNA sequence: TGTGCCAGCAGTGCCCGGGACAGGGGGCCGATGAACACTGAAGCTTTCTTT. This translates into CASSARDRGPMNTEAFF.